Described below is a single T cell receptor beta chain sequence and its context. This entry belongs to a study of blood T cell repertoires in COVID-19. About the research overall: Samples taken during acute and convalescent COVID-19 were collected in the United States, Italy and Spain. In each case, the material was cDNA or gDNA derived from T cells, B-cell-depleted T cells, or PBMCs.

Per the original methods: Amplification from reference gene primers served as the basis for estimated nucleated cell counts. Sequenced by immunoSEQ multiplex PCR; TCRdb stores in-frame clones only, minus some. From that table come the V and J calls and clone size; the DNA was used to work out D and trimming. The sample has around 700,000 clones, 70% to 90% seen once. Germline CDR1 is SQVTM and CDR2 is ANQGSEA. Trimming cost V 7 bases and J 8 bases; bases outside gene matches: 14. This CDR3 is built from 14 residues. Sequencing used peripheral blood. The chain carries TRBV29-1 and TRBJ2-1; 7 nucleotides agree with TRBD1. The source of this sequence is a young woman with acute or convalescent COVID-19. The CDR3 protein is CSALPATGRYEQFF. Here the CDR3 DNA reads TGCAGCGCCCTCCCGGCGACAGGGCGCTATGAGCAGTTCTTC.